One sample yielded the 12 T cell receptor beta chains listed below, sequenced in a study of blood T cell repertoires in COVID-19. Using immunoSEQ multiplex PCR, the repertoire was profiled, and TCRdb retains in-frame clones only, with some absent. The sample carries 200,000 to 250,000 clones, approximately 84% recorded once. The sample comprised peripheral blood. The receptors come from a woman between 45 and 60 years old with active or convalescent COVID-19.

The chain employs TRBV30 and TRBJ1-5; D is possibly TRBD1 (5 bases). Trimming removed 4 bases at V and 4 bases at J, with 14 bases between. The CDR3 is made up of 14 amino acids. Germline values: CDR1 GTSNPN, CDR2 SVGIG (reference sequence). The CDR3 nucleotides read TGTGCCTGGAACGGACACAATAAAAATCAGCCCCAGCATTTT. This gives the protein CAWNGHNKNQPQHF.

V gene TRBV12-5 combines with J gene TRBJ1-4; the match to TRBD1 covers 8 bases. The CDR3 length is 15 residues. Germline CDR1 LGHNT, CDR2 FRNRAP. Trimming at V came to 6 bases and at J to 4 bases, leaving 7 bases not matched to a gene. The CDR3 DNA reads as TGTGCTAGTGGCCCGGGACAGGAAGATAATGAAAAACTGTTTTTT. Its translation is CASGPGQEDNEKLFF.

This clone was detected only a few times. The V call is TRBV18, the J call TRBJ1-1; D is possibly TRBD1 (6 bases). CDR3 size: 14 residues. Trimming removed 3 bases at V and 8 bases at J, with 16 bases between. The V gene's germline CDR1 is KGHSH and CDR2 LQKENI. The CDR3 is CASSPQGPKGEAFF. DNA for the CDR3: TGTGCCAGCTCACCCCAGGGGCCTAAAGGCGAAGCTTTCTTT.

The chain is built from TRBV7-3 and TRBJ2-7; D is perhaps TRBD2 (6 bases). The length of the CDR3 is 13 residues. Germline lookup yields CDR1 SGHTA and CDR2 FQGTGA. V was cut by 5 bases and J by 2 bases, with 10 bases left in between. CDR3 in amino acids: CASSLGGPYEQYF. Here the CDR3 DNA reads TGTGCCAGCAGCCTGGGGGGTCCCTACGAGCAGTACTTC.

The chain has TRBV6-5 and TRBJ1-2; 7 bases are a match to TRBD1. The J segment lost 4 bases and the V segment lost 6 bases, leaving 8 bases of the junction unmatched. The CDR3 spans 14 residues. The germline V gene has CDR1 MNHEY and CDR2 SVGAGI. The CDR3 DNA reads as TGTGCCAGCAGAGAGGACAGGCGCAGCTATGGCTACACCTTC. Protein sequence: CASREDRRSYGYTF.

The V call is TRBV27, the J call TRBJ2-3; no firm D call. Germline V gene data show CDR1 as MNHEY and CDR2 as SMNVEV (reference sequence). V lost 7 bases and J 4 bases, leaving 9 bases between the germline ends. The CDR3 is made up of 12 amino acids. CDR3 loop: CASKALPDTQYF. CDR3 nucleotide sequence: TGTGCCAGCAAAGCGCTACCAGATACGCAGTATTTT.

The J gene is TRBJ1-5, the V gene TRBV6-6, with D perhaps matching TRBD1 (6 bases). Germline CDR1 and CDR2: MNHNY and SVGAGI (reference sequence). CDR3 length: 14 residues. The germline V and J ends were trimmed by 6 bases and 5 bases, with 14 bases remaining between them. The DNA of the CDR3 is TGTGCCAGCAGGCAACAGGGAAACGATCAGCCCCAGCATTTT. It translates to CASRQQGNDQPQHF.

The V gene is TRBV28, the J gene TRBJ1-1; no clear D gene. The CDR3 runs 13 residues. Germline values: CDR1 MDHEN, CDR2 SYDVKM. V lost 3 bases to trimming and J lost 0 bases, with 5 bases between them. CDR3 DNA sequence: TGTGCCAGCAGTTTGAGGATGAACACTGAAGCTTTCTTT. Amino acids: CASSLRMNTEAFF.

V gene TRBV5-4 combines with J gene TRBJ2-7; 10 bases are shared with TRBD2. The J segment lost 5 bases and the V segment lost 3 bases, leaving 14 bases of the junction unmatched. The CDR3 is made up of 17 amino acids. Germline CDR1 and CDR2: SGHNT and YYREEE (reference sequence). In DNA form, the CDR3 reads TGTGCCAGCAGCTCGGGCCCGGGGAGCGGGGGGGCGGACGAGCAGTACGTC. Protein: CASSSGPGSGGADEQYV.

The chain uses TRBV6-5 and TRBJ1-5; D remains ambiguous. CDR3 length: 15 amino acids. The germline V gene encodes CDR1 MNHEY and CDR2 SVGAGI. Trimming took off 7 bases at V and 10 bases at J, with 23 bases between the two ends. CDR3 amino acids: CASIPSERSKSPQHF. The DNA for the CDR3 is TGTGCCAGCATACCGTCAGAGAGGTCCAAATCCCCCCAGCATTTT.

The J gene is TRBJ1-2, the V gene TRBV18, with 11 bases identical to TRBD1. Trimming took 3 bases from V and 4 from J; bases not matched to a gene: 4. In germline, CDR1 is KGHSH, CDR2 LQKENI. The CDR3 consists of 15 residues. For the CDR3, the DNA is TGTGCCAGCTCACCCGGACAGGGGGCAGCCTATGGCTACACCTTC. Amino acids: CASSPGQGAAYGYTF.

CDR3 DNA sequence: TGTGCCAGCAGCCAATCCGGACAGGGAGGAGAGACCCAGTACTTC. Translated, it gives CASSQSGQGGETQYF. The chain has TRBV3-1 (or the pseudogene TRBV3-2) and TRBJ2-5, with TRBD1 identical over 8 bases. This CDR3 comprises 15 residues. The J segment lost 4 bases and the V segment lost 2 bases, leaving 6 bases of the junction unmatched. Germline loops: CDR1 LGHDT, CDR2 YNNKEL (reference sequence).